The 5 T cell receptor beta chains reported below all come from one sample, sequenced in a study of T cells after yellow fever vaccination. TCRdb fed the 5' RACE reads into MiXCR, producing one record per CDR3 protein. The table records about 260,000 distinct CDR3 sequences, around 13% of them present only once. The sequences come from CD4+ T cells sorted from PBMCs, collected 45 days after the yellow fever booster vaccination. The receptor source for this set is a man aged 25 to 40 who received the YFV17D yellow fever vaccine.

This chain links TRBV20-1 with TRBJ2-3; D might be TRBD1 or TRBD2, each matching 5 bases. Germline loops: CDR1 DFQATT, CDR2 SNEGSKA (reference sequence). CDR3 length: 12 residues. V was pared by 5 bases and J by 5 bases, with 11 bases between. The CDR3 DNA is TGCAGTGCTCGGGACCGGGGAGATACGCAGTATTTT. It specifies CSARDRGDTQYF.

This clonotype was counted only a few times. J is TRBJ2-7 and V is TRBV24-1; D gene ambiguous. Trimming shortened V by 4 bases and J by 3 bases, and 9 bases separated the two germline ends. CDR3 length: 13 residues. Germline V CDR1 and CDR2: KGHDR, SFDVKD. DNA for the CDR3: TGTGCCACCAGTGACCTATCAAGCTACGAGCAGTACTTC. Amino acids: CATSDLSSYEQYF.

This chain joins TRBV12-3 or TRBV12-4 and TRBJ2-1; 9 bases fit TRBD2. The CDR3 extends over 17 amino acids. The junction had 14 bases not matched to a gene; V was cut back by 3 bases and J by 8 bases. The CDR3 protein is CASSFPLGGRAGDEQFF. In DNA, the CDR3 is TGTGCCAGCAGTTTTCCCTTGGGCGGGAGGGCGGGGGATGAGCAGTTCTTC.

CDR3 coding DNA: TGCGCCAGCAGCCCTAGCGGATCAGATACGCAGTATTTT. Translation: CASSPSGSDTQYF. V usage is TRBV5-1 and J usage is TRBJ2-3; TRBD2 aligns across 7 bases. In germline, CDR1 is SGHRS, CDR2 YFSETQ. This CDR3 contains 13 residues. V trimming: 4 bases; J trimming: 4 bases; junction bases outside the gene matches: 3.

The genes are TRBV18 and TRBJ1-1; D is unclear. Germline values: CDR1 KGHSH, CDR2 LQKENI. Trimming took off 3 bases at V and 7 bases at J, with 9 bases between the two ends. The CDR3 covers 12 residues. This CDR3 reads CASSPGFSEAFF. The CDR3 DNA sequence: TGTGCCAGCTCACCCGGGTTTAGTGAAGCTTTCTTT.